This record concerns one T cell receptor (beta chain) sequence. Germline CDR1 reads SGHNT; CDR2 reads YYREEE (reference sequence). Trimming took 10 bases from V and 2 from J; bases not matched to a gene: 10. This CDR3 contains 14 residues. This sample stems from a study of T cell changes during pregnancy in multiple sclerosis. Using immunoSEQ multiplex PCR, the repertoire was profiled, and TCRdb retains in-frame clones only, with some absent. The table records 35,000 to 45,000 clones, approximately 91% of them present only once. Material: CD4+ T cells from peripheral blood mononuclear cells, obtained in the second trimester of pregnancy. This TCR was recovered from a female donor in good health, enrolled as a control in a pregnancy study. The J gene is TRBJ1-2, the V gene TRBV5-4, with 8 bases matching TRBD1. CDR3 loop: CAVHRTGMNYGYTF. CDR3 DNA sequence: TGTGCCGTACACAGGACAGGGATGAACTATGGCTACACCTTC. Full variable domain (missing parts from reference TRBV5-4 and TRBJ1-2): ETGVTQSPTHLIKTRGQQVTLRCSSQSGHNTVSWYQQALGQGPQFIFQYYREEENGRGNFPPRFSGLQFPNYSSELNVNALELDDSALYLCAVHRTGMNYGYTFGSGTRLTVV.